The 4 T cell receptor beta chains reported below all come from one sample, sequenced in a study of blood T cell repertoires in COVID-19. Libraries were prepared by immunoSEQ multiplex PCR; TCRdb keeps only in-frame clonotypes and omits some of them. The sample contains more than 60,000 clones, around 90% of which appear only once. Source material: peripheral blood. These TCRs come from a human donor in a cohort sampled during active COVID-19.

This chain links TRBV30 with TRBJ2-7; D may be TRBD1 (6 bases). Germline CDR1 GTSNPN, CDR2 SVGIG (reference sequence). CDR3 size: 13 residues. Trimming took off 6 bases at V and 2 bases at J, with 14 bases between the two ends. The CDR3, as DNA: TGTGCCTGCTCGACAGGCCTTACCTACGAGCAGTACTTC. Translating gives CACSTGLTYEQYF.

The chain is built from TRBV5-6 and TRBJ2-3, with TRBD2 identical over 9 bases. The germline V gene has CDR1 SGHDT and CDR2 YYEEEE. V was clipped by 4 bases and J by 4 bases; unmatched bases: 4. The CDR3 consists of 14 residues. CDR3 coding DNA: TGTGCCAGCAGCATTCTAGCGGGGTCAGATACGCAGTATTTT. It codes for CASSILAGSDTQYF.

This rearrangement joins TRBV3-1 (or the pseudogene TRBV3-2) to TRBJ1-1; perhaps TRBD1 as D (5 bases). This CDR3 is 13 amino acids long. CDR1 LGHDT and CDR2 YNNKEL come from the germline V gene (reference sequence). The ends were cut back, 4 bases at V and 3 bases at J, with 9 bases in the middle. The CDR3 here is CASSLGGDTEAFF. The CDR3 region has the DNA TGTGCCAGCAGCCTCGGGGGGGACACTGAAGCTTTCTTT.

This chain uses TRBV5-6 with TRBJ1-2; tentatively, D is TRBD1 (5 bases). The CDR3 consists of 16 residues. Per the germline V gene, CDR1 is SGHDT and CDR2 is YYEEEE. Trimming removed 0 bases from V and 4 bases from J, with 16 bases in between. In DNA, the CDR3 is TGTGCCAGCAGCTTGGCCGGTCCTGGGAGGGGCTATGGCTACACCTTC. Its protein is CASSLAGPGRGYGYTF.